Below are 23 T cell receptor beta chains sequenced from a single sample in a study of tumor-infiltrating lymphocytes in primary liver carcinoma. For blood RNA, unsorted whole blood served as the source, and germline DNA was extracted too. Total RNA amounting to 500 ng was the source from which TCR beta cDNA was made with a constant-region primer. For TCR beta, libraries were produced by three nested multiplex PCR rounds using slightly modified ARM-PCR. Researchers ran the first two PCR rounds for around 10 cycles each with TRBV1-TRBV30 forward primers and a C-beta reverse primer. TCRdb reprocessed the multiplex PCR reads via MiXCR and lists one record per CDR3 protein. The sample holds just over 300,000 distinct CDR3 sequences, about 50% seen once. The sequenced sample consisted of peripheral blood. The origin of the receptors is a woman in her 30s with primary liver carcinoma and hepatitis B virus infection.

The CDR3 loop reads CASSLLGFRGQGSTGELFF. The CDR3 DNA is TGTGCCAGCAGTTTACTTGGGTTTCGGGGACAGGGGTCCACCGGGGAGCTGTTTTTT. The chain combines TRBV11-2 with TRBJ2-2, with 10 bases aligning to TRBD1. Germline V gene data show CDR1 as SGHAT and CDR2 as FQNNGV. V was pared by 6 bases and J by 4 bases, with 17 bases of the junction left unmatched. CDR3 size: 19 residues.

The chain is built from TRBV11-2 and TRBJ2-7, with D possibly being TRBD1 or TRBD2 (7 bases each). From germline, CDR1 is SGHAT and CDR2 FQNNGV. Trimming stripped 7 bases from V and 3 bases from J, with 19 bases between. This CDR3 is built from 15 residues. Written as DNA, the CDR3 is TGTGCCAGCAACTTGCGGGGGACAGCGGTCTACGAGCAGTACTTC. The encoded protein is CASNLRGTAVYEQYF.

Concerning this clonotype itself: This may be a read error, as it is one base from a much larger clone. The J gene is TRBJ2-1, the V gene TRBV6-2 or TRBV6-3; 7 bases are a match to TRBD1. The germline gives CDR1 MNHEY, CDR2 SVGEGT. The length of the CDR3 is 15 residues. CDR3 DNA sequence: TGTGCCAACAGTCCCGGTACAGGGGATTCCAATGAGCAGTTCTTC. It yields the protein CANSPGTGDSNEQFF.

In this sample, this clonotype turned up a few times. V and J are TRBV12-3 or TRBV12-4 and TRBJ2-7, with D perhaps assigned TRBD1 or TRBD2 (5 bases each). Trimming removed 6 bases from V and 6 bases from J, with 15 bases in between. This CDR3 is 13 amino acids long. The CDR3: CASRGDVAFEQYF. Here the CDR3 DNA reads TGTGCCAGCAGAGGGGACGTCGCCTTCGAGCAGTACTTC.

Note on this clonotype: Being one base from a much bigger clone, this may be a read error. V usage is TRBV28 and J usage is TRBJ2-2; weak D call: TRBD2 (5 bases). CDR1 and CDR2 from the germline V gene are MDHEN and SYDVKM. V dropped 6 bases and J dropped 3 bases, with 14 bases sitting between them. This CDR3 spans 15 amino acids. The CDR3 nucleotides are TGTGCCAGCAGAGAGCCACTAGAGGACACCGGGGAGCTGTTTTTT. Translating gives CASREPLEDTGELFF.

In the case of this clonotype: This clone may be a read error of a much larger clone one base away. The J gene is TRBJ2-7, the V gene TRBV6-5; possible D gene TRBD2, 7 bases. Trimming stripped 2 bases from V and 3 bases from J, with 14 bases between. Germline CDR1 reads MNHEY; CDR2 reads SVGAGI. The CDR3 is 15 residues long. CDR3 in DNA: TGTGCCAGCAGTTACGGTGGGGAGGGGGTCTACGAGCAGTACTTC. It is translated as CASSYGGEGVYEQYF.

This clonotype was counted between two and nine times. One end of the junction is discordant with germline, which a read error may explain. V and J are TRBV12-3 or TRBV12-4 and TRBJ2-2, with D possibly called TRBD1 or TRBD2 (5 bases each). CDR3 size: 13 residues. The CDR3: CASSSLGTGALFF. The CDR3 DNA is TGTGCTAGCAGTTCCCTAGGCACCGGGGCGCTGTTTTTT.

The rearrangement links TRBV14 to TRBJ2-3; 9 bases line up with TRBD2. With 2 bases clipped from V and 5 bases from J, the junction kept 8 bases outside the gene matches. This CDR3 contains 16 residues. Germline V gives CDR1 SGHDN, CDR2 FVKESK. In nucleotides, the CDR3 is TGTGCCAGCAGCCAATTAGCGGGAGACGGAGTAGATACGCAGTATTTT. Encoded protein: CASSQLAGDGVDTQYF.

For this clonotype: Mismatch with germline at one junction end may stem from a read error. The chain has TRBV4-2 and TRBJ2-7; 9 nucleotides agree with TRBD2. The V gene's germline CDR1 is LGHNA and CDR2 YNFKEQ. The CDR3 spans 17 residues. CDR3 in DNA: TGTGCCAACAGCCAAGGGGGCGGTAGCGGGAGCTCCTACGAGCAGTACTTC. It yields the protein CANSQGGGSGSSYEQYF.

The chain recombines TRBV11-2 with TRBJ2-7; D is perhaps TRBD1 (6 bases). Germline assignment: CDR1 SGHAT and CDR2 FQNNGV. Trimming stripped 1 base from V and 1 base from J, with 17 bases between. CDR3 length equals 17 residues. CDR3 protein: CASSLGARTARSYEQYF. In DNA, the CDR3 is TGTGCCAGCAGCTTAGGAGCCCGGACAGCGAGATCCTACGAGCAGTACTTC.

As concerns this clonotype: It may be a read error: a sequence one base away is much more abundant. V is TRBV4-1 and J is TRBJ2-3; 10 nucleotides match TRBD2. There are 16 residues in the CDR3. Germline CDR1 MGHRA, CDR2 YSYEKL. CDR3 amino acids: CAGSLSSGSSTDTQYF. Here the CDR3 DNA reads TGCGCCGGCAGCCTATCTAGCGGGAGTAGCACAGATACGCAGTATTTT.

Note on this clonotype: This could be a read error, since a much larger clone is one nucleotide away. The chain joins TRBV4-3 to TRBJ2-7; 10 bases fit TRBD1. The germline CDR1 and CDR2 sequences are LGHNA and YSLEER. CDR3 size: 17 residues. V lost 4 bases to trimming and J lost 3 bases; unmatched junction nucleotides: 12. In DNA form, the CDR3 reads TGCGCCAGCAGCCGAGATGGAGGGGGACAGGGGATCTACGAGCAGTACTTC. Translating it yields CASSRDGGGQGIYEQYF.

This clonotype was found once. One junction end disagrees with the germline gene, perhaps due to a read error. The rearrangement links TRBV6-1 to TRBJ1-5; D perhaps matches TRBD1 (5 bases). CDR3 size: 14 residues. Germline CDR1 MNHNS, CDR2 SASEGT. The CDR3 coding sequence is TGTTCCAGCAGTGGGGGGGGTTCGGGTCAGCCCCAGCATTTT. It codes for CSSSGGGSGQPQHF.

In the case of this clonotype: The junction and the germline gene differ at one end; a read error may be behind it. V gene TRBV4-3 combines with J gene TRBJ2-6; unclear D gene. The CDR3 length is 18 residues. CDR1 is LGHNA and CDR2 is YSLEER in the germline V gene. CDR3 region: CAGSQATSPSYGANVLTF. The CDR3 DNA sequence: TGCGCCGGCAGCCAAGCGACATCGCCGAGCTATGGGGCCAACGTCCTGACTTTC.

A note on this clonotype: Being one base from a much bigger clone, this may be a read error. The V gene is TRBV7-9, the J gene TRBJ1-1, with D possibly being TRBD1 (5 bases). This CDR3 contains 14 residues. Between the trimmed V and J ends, which lost 1 base and 11 bases, there was a span of 17 bases. CDR1 is SEHNR and CDR2 is FQNEAQ in the germline V gene (reference sequence). The CDR3 loop is CASSLEGTRGTAFF. CDR3 DNA: TGTGCCAGCAGCTTAGAGGGAACAAGGGGTACGGCTTTCTTT. Filled out from reference TRBV7-9 and TRBJ1-1, the complete variable domain reads DTGVSQNPRHKITKRGQNVTFRCDPISEHNRLYWYRQTLGQGPEFLTYFQNEAQLEKSRLLSDRFSAERPKGSFSTLEIQRTEQGDSAMYLCASSLEGTRGTAFFGQGTRLTVV.

V is TRBV12-3 or TRBV12-4 and J is TRBJ1-6; TRBD1 is a possible D gene (5 bases). There are 15 residues in the CDR3. V lost 2 bases and J 7 bases, leaving 12 bases between the germline ends. CDR3 in amino acids: CASSLQIGANSPLHF. The DNA of the CDR3 is TGTGCCAGCAGTTTACAGATTGGGGCGAATTCACCCCTCCACTTT.

This clonotype has a count of ten or more. The rearrangement joins TRBV12-3 or TRBV12-4 to TRBJ2-7; 10 positions agree with TRBD1. This CDR3 is built from 13 residues. The trim removed 5 bases at V and 4 bases at J, leaving 2 bases unmatched. CDR3 nucleotide sequence: TGTGCCAGCAGTGCGGGACAGGGGTACGAGCAGTACTTC. Encoded protein: CASSAGQGYEQYF.

The chain is built from TRBV28 and TRBJ1-1; no clear D. Germline lookup yields CDR1 MDHEN and CDR2 SYDVKM. The CDR3 consists of 15 residues. Between the trimmed V and J ends, which lost 6 bases and 0 bases, there was a span of 14 bases. The CDR3 loop is CASRPPAAMNTEAFF. The DNA of the CDR3 is TGTGCCAGCAGGCCGCCGGCGGCCATGAACACTGAAGCTTTCTTT.

The chain couples TRBV6-5 to TRBJ2-7; 7 bases line up with TRBD1. The CDR3 has 14 amino acids. Germline loops: CDR1 MNHEY, CDR2 SVGAGI. The V segment lost 6 bases and the J segment 3 bases; nucleotides outside the gene matches: 8. CDR3 region: CASRQGVGIYEQYF. The CDR3 nucleotides are TGTGCCAGCAGGCAGGGGGTGGGGATCTACGAGCAGTACTTC.

On this clonotype: No conserved phenylalanine or tryptophan ends this CDR3, so it is likely a read error. CDR3 residues: CASSLVNTGVRDTQYS. Here the CDR3 DNA reads TGTGCCAGCAGCTTAGTCAATACAGGGGTTCGAGATACGCAGTATTCT. The genes are TRBV11-2 and TRBJ2-3; 7 bases match TRBD1. J was trimmed by 5 bases and V by 1 base; bases with no gene match: 9. The CDR3 has 16 residues. CDR1 is SGHAT and CDR2 is FQNNGV in the germline V gene.

This clonotype was seen a single time. Relative to the germline gene, one junction end is altered; a read error may explain this. The V and J genes are TRBV11-3 and TRBJ2-1; TRBD2 is a possible D gene (5 bases). The CDR3 consists of 13 residues. The germline V gene encodes CDR1 SGHNT and CDR2 YENEEA. The CDR3 here is CTSGMGMGNEQFF. The CDR3 DNA is TGTACCAGCGGCATGGGCATGGGCAATGAGCAGTTCTTC.

To note about this clonotype: The CDR3 end shows no conserved phenylalanine or tryptophan, and so a read error is likely. CDR3 DNA: TGTGCCAACAGCTTCGGGGACAGGCCCTCGATTTATAGCAATCAGCCCCAGCATTAT. This translates into CANSFGDRPSIYSNQPQHY. V gene TRBV11-3 combines with J gene TRBJ1-5; 8 nucleotides agree with TRBD1. The CDR3 totals 19 residues. CDR1 is SGHNT, CDR2 YENEEA, per germline.

Notes on this clonotype: It may be a read error: a sequence one base away is much more abundant. This chain connects TRBV12-3 or TRBV12-4 to TRBJ2-7, with D hard to call. The CDR3 totals 11 residues. The CDR3 coding sequence is TGTGTCAGCAGCCTTGGGCACGAGCAGTACTTC. It codes for CVSSLGHEQYF.